This T cell receptor (beta chain) was recorded in a study of memory CD4+ T cells and cytomegalovirus serostatus. Single viable CD3+CD4+CD8-CD45RO+ cells were sorted as the memory CD4+ T cells. The data were produced by immunoSEQ multiplex PCR, yet TCRdb's version contains in-frame clones alone and is incomplete. This table has about 61,000 clones, around 83% appearing once. CDR3 length: 14 amino acids. The germline V gene encodes CDR1 SGHVS and CDR2 FNYEAQ. Trimming pared 3 bases from V and 7 bases from J, leaving 13 bases between. This TCR was sampled from an adult in good health and CMV-seronegative. Sequenced: memory CD4+ T cells from blood. The J gene is TRBJ2-1, the V gene TRBV7-6, with a weak D call TRBD2 (5 bases). This CDR3 reads CASSLAGVGNEQFF. The CDR3 bases are TGTGCCAGCAGCTTGGCCGGGGTCGGGAATGAGCAGTTCTTC. Based on the CDR3 plus reference TRBV7-6 and TRBJ2-1, the full variable domain is GAGVSQSPRYKVTKRGQDVALRCDPISGHVSLYWYRQALGQGPEFLTYFNYEAQQDKSGLPNDRFSAERPEGSISTLTIQRTEQRDSAMYRCASSLAGVGNEQFFGPGTRLTVL.